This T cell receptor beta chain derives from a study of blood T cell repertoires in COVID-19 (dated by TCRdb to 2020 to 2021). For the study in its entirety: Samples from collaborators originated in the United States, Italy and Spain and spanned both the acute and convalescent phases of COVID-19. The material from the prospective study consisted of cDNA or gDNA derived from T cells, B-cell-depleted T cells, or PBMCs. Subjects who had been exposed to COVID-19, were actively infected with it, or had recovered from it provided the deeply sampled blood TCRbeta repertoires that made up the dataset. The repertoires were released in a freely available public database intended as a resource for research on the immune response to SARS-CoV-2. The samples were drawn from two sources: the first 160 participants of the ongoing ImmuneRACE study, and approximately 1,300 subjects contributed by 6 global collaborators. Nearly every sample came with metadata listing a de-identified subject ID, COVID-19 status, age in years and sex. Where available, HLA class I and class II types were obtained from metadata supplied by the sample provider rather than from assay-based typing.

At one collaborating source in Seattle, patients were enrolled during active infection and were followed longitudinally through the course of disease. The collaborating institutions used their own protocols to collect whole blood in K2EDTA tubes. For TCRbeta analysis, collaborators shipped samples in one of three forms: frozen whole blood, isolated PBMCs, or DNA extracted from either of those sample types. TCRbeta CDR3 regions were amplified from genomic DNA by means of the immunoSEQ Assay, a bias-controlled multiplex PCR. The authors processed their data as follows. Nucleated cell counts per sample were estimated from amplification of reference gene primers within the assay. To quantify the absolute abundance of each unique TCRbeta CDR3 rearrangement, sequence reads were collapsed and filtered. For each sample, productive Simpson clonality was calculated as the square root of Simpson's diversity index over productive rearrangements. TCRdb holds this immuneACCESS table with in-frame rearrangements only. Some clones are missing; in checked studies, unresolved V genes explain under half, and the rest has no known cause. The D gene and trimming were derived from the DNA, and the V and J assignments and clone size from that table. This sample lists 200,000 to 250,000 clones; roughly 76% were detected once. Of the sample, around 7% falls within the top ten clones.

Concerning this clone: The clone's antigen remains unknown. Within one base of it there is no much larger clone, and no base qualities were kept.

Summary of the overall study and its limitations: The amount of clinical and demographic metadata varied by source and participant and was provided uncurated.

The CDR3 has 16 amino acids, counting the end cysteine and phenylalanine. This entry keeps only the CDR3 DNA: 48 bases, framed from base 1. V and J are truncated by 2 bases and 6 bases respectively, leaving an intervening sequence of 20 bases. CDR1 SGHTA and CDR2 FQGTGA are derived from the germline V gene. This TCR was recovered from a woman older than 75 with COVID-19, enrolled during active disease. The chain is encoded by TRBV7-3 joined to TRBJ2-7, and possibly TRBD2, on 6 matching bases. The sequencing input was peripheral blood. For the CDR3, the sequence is CASSLEPLALGSEQYF. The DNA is TGTGCCAGCAGCTTAGAACCCCTAGCGCTAGGGTCCGAGCAGTACTTC.